The rows below give T cell receptor beta chains drawn from one sample of a study of chemoradiotherapy in HPV16-positive cancers. Method: immunoSEQ multiplex PCR; TCRdb's copy keeps in-frame clones and lacks some. The sample carries some 15,000 clones, roughly 80% recorded once. Sample collection occurred from a patient who underwent chemoradiotherapy. These receptors came from a human donor with HPV-associated anogenital cancer. Both conserved end residues are part of each CDR3. The order of the fields is clone size, J gene, D gene, CDR3 length, V gene, CDR3 protein, CDR3 DNA. The D gene is left open where the match is weak. Size tells how often a clone was seen (once, few, many) or the class of an expanded clone, and some rows leave it out.

-,TRBJ2-7,-,15,TRBV6-5,CASSKTETSPYEQYF,TGTGCCAGCAGTAAAACAGAGACTTCTCCCTACGAGCAGTACTTC
-,TRBJ1-6,-,12,TRBV21-1,CASSKRGGPLHF,TGTGCCAGCAGCAAGAGGGGGGGACCCCTCCACTTT
-,TRBJ1-1,-,14,TRBV19,CASTLGQLNTEAFF,TGTGCCAGTACCCTAGGACAGCTTAACACTGAAGCTTTCTTT
-,TRBJ1-4,-,15,TRBV7-6,CASSLRWAENEKLFF,TGTGCCAGCAGCTTAAGGTGGGCTGAGAATGAAAAACTGTTTTTT
-,TRBJ2-1,TRBD2,13,TRBV6-5,CASSYSKSGATFF,TGTGCCAGCAGTTACTCGAAAAGCGGGGCGACCTTCTTC
-,TRBJ2-2,-,12,TRBV2,CASSPETGELFF,TGTGCCAGCAGTCCAGAAACCGGGGAGCTGTTTTTT
-,TRBJ2-2,-,17,TRBV18,CASSPSYRDLETGELFF,TGTGCCAGCTCACCTTCGTACAGGGATCTAGAAACCGGGGAGCTGTTTTTT
-,TRBJ1-5,-,13,TRBV6-1,CASSAHGNQPQHF,TGTGCCAGCAGTGCCCACGGCAATCAGCCCCAGCATTTT
-,TRBJ1-1,-,16,TRBV5-6,CASSLFGSQTNTEAFF,TGTGCCAGCAGCTTGTTTGGTTCTCAGACGAACACTGAAGCTTTCTTT
few,TRBJ2-2,-,15,TRBV5-4,CASSLGHANTGELFF,TGTGCCAGCAGCTTGGGGCACGCGAACACCGGGGAGCTGTTTTTT
-,TRBJ1-1,TRBD1,14,TRBV10-3,CAISKGGLNTEAFF,TGTGCCATCAGTAAAGGGGGCTTGAACACTGAAGCTTTCTTT
-,TRBJ1-1,-,16,TRBV7-8,CASSLFIGRRNTEAFF,TGTGCCAGCAGCTTATTCATCGGACGGCGAAACACTGAAGCTTTCTTT
-,TRBJ2-6,-,15,TRBV19,CAGSSSDSGANVLTF,TGTGCCGGCAGTAGCTCGGACTCTGGGGCCAACGTCCTGACTTTC
-,TRBJ1-6,TRBD1,13,TRBV6-5,CASFRDRDSPLHF,TGTGCCAGCTTCCGGGACAGGGATTCACCCCTCCACTTT
-,TRBJ1-5,-,13,TRBV25-1,CASSDNQGQPQHF,TGTGCCAGCAGTGATAATCAGGGACAGCCCCAGCATTTT
few,TRBJ2-1,-,12,TRBV9,CASSVSLHEQFF,TGTGCCAGCAGCGTGTCACTCCATGAGCAGTTCTTC
-,TRBJ2-2,-,14,TRBV12-5,CASTLSAPTGELFF,TGTGCTAGCACGCTCAGTGCACCGACCGGGGAGCTGTTTTTT
once,TRBJ2-2,-,16,TRBV11-2,CASSLDGGRTVGELFF,TGTGCCAGCAGCTTAGATGGGGGGAGGACGGTCGGGGAGCTGTTTTTT
once,TRBJ2-7,-,16,TRBV7-9,CASSLAQGSTDYEQYF,TGTGCCAGCAGCTTAGCTCAGGGAAGTACCGACTACGAGCAGTACTTC
-,TRBJ1-5,-,12,TRBV7-8,CASSFPHQPQHF,TGTGCCAGCAGCTTTCCCCATCAGCCCCAGCATTTT
-,TRBJ2-5,-,12,TRBV7-9,CASREIQETQYF,TGTGCCAGCCGGGAAATCCAAGAGACCCAGTACTTC
-,TRBJ1-3,-,14,TRBV5-1,CASSPHRHGNTIYF,TGCGCCAGCAGCCCCCACCGACACGGAAACACCATATATTTT
-,TRBJ2-3,-,15,TRBV11-1,CASSLARRGRDTQYF,TGTGCCAGCAGCTTAGCGCGTAGGGGCAGAGATACGCAGTATTTT
-,TRBJ1-4,TRBD1,14,TRBV5-5,CASSVQTGNEKLFF,TGTGCCAGCAGCGTTCAGACAGGGAATGAAAAACTGTTTTTT
-,TRBJ2-7,-,17,TRBV5-6,CASSLLGLSTGKYDQYF,TGTGCCAGCAGCTTGTTGGGATTGTCAACGGGAAAGTACGATCAGTACTTC
-,TRBJ1-2,-,15,TRBV5-1,CASSLGNRDSYGYTF,TGCGCCAGCAGCTTGGGGAACAGGGATTCATATGGCTACACCTTC
once,TRBJ2-5,TRBD2,20,TRBV7-6,CASSPPFGEWAGELAETQYF,TGTGCCAGCAGCCCTCCATTTGGCGAATGGGCGGGGGAATTAGCAGAGACCCAGTACTTC
-,TRBJ2-3,-,12,TRBV11-3,CASSPVPDTQYF,TGTGCCAGCAGCCCCGTCCCAGATACGCAGTATTTT
once,TRBJ2-5,TRBD2,16,TRBV7-8,CASSLGQNIGGVTQYF,TGTGCCAGCAGCTTAGGACAGAATATCGGGGGGGTGACCCAGTACTTC
once,TRBJ1-1,-,15,TRBV5-6,CASSWWGAPGTEAFF,TGTGCCAGCAGCTGGTGGGGGGCGCCTGGGACTGAAGCTTTCTTT
-,TRBJ2-1,-,12,TRBV7-8,CASSLAEVEQFF,TGTGCCAGCAGCTTAGCCGAGGTTGAGCAGTTCTTC
-,TRBJ2-5,-,11,TRBV11-2,CASSRGETQYF,TGTGCCAGCTCAAGAGGAGAGACCCAGTACTTC
-,TRBJ1-3,TRBD1,17,TRBV18,CASSSLTGATTGNTIYF,TGTGCCAGCTCCAGCCTAACAGGGGCGACAACTGGAAACACCATATATTTT
-,TRBJ1-2,TRBD1,16,TRBV6-5,CASSYGDRGRNYGYTF,TGTGCCAGCAGTTACGGGGACAGGGGACGCAACTATGGCTACACCTTC
few,TRBJ1-2,-,13,TRBV18,CASSPSQGEGYTF,TGTGCCAGCTCACCATCTCAAGGGGAGGGCTACACCTTC
-,TRBJ1-2,-,14,TRBV5-5,CASRLPGVKDGYTF,TGTGCCAGCAGACTACCTGGGGTTAAGGATGGCTACACCTTC
-,TRBJ1-1,TRBD1,15,TRBV9,CASSAPTGANTEAFF,TGTGCCAGCAGCGCCCCGACAGGGGCGAACACTGAAGCTTTCTTT
-,TRBJ1-6,-,14,TRBV6-1,CASSSGRGGLTLHF,TGTGCCAGCAGCTCAGGCAGGGGAGGACTCACCCTCCACTTT
-,TRBJ2-5,TRBD1,15,TRBV5-8,CASSLARGTQETQYF,TGTGCCAGCAGCTTGGCCAGGGGGACCCAAGAGACCCAGTACTTC
-,TRBJ2-7,-,13,TRBV30,CAWSVDSYYEQYF,TGTGCCTGGAGTGTTGACTCCTACTACGAGCAGTACTTC
few,TRBJ1-5,-,14,TRBV5-5,CASSLGTDYQPQHF,TGTGCCAGCAGCTTGGGAACAGACTATCAGCCCCAGCATTTT
few,TRBJ1-5,-,12,TRBV11-2,CASSNRDQPQHF,TGTGCCAGCAGCAACAGGGATCAGCCCCAGCATTTT